The clone carrying this TCR beta chain appeared once. This sample is drawn from a study of control samples from healthy donors and cancer patients. Per the germline V gene, CDR1 is SQVTM and CDR2 is ANQGSEA. V lost 6 bases and J 1 base, leaving 12 bases between the germline ends. This CDR3 has 13 amino acids. The data were produced by immunoSEQ multiplex PCR, yet TCRdb's version contains in-frame clones alone and is incomplete. This table holds 100,000 to 150,000 clones, 80% to 95% found once. The chain carries TRBV29-1 and TRBJ1-1; D uncertain. The material sequenced was PBMCs. The origin of this receptor is a man older than 75 with head and neck cancer. CDR3 loop: CSVGGTPNTEAFF. CDR3 nucleotide sequence: TGCAGCGTAGGCGGAACCCCGAACACTGAAGCTTTCTTT.